This is a list of T cell receptor beta chains from one sample in a study of radiation and T cells in renal cell carcinoma. Generated by immunoSEQ multiplex PCR, the TCRdb table keeps only in-frame clones and is missing some. The data contain 80,000 or so clones, roughly nine tenths of them singletons. The source was blood, collected from a patient whose treatment included radiotherapy and nephrectomy. The source is a woman between 70 and 85 years old with renal cell carcinoma. The conserved cysteine and the conserved F or W are not part of the CDR3 here. Fields, in order: J gene, V gene, CDR3 protein.

J gene: TRBJ2-7; V gene: TRBV11-1; CDR3 protein: ASSLDGTGTDEQY
J gene: TRBJ2-1; V gene: TRBV5-4; CDR3 protein: ASSFAGRNEQF
J gene: TRBJ2-7; V gene: TRBV18; CDR3 protein: ASSPGDEQY
J gene: TRBJ2-7; V gene: TRBV7-7; CDR3 protein: ASSLARGGDYEQY
J gene: TRBJ2-5; V gene: TRBV19; CDR3 protein: ASSLPGTGEETQY
J gene: TRBJ2-2; V gene: TRBV4-1; CDR3 protein: ASSQGWSAANTGELF
J gene: TRBJ1-1; V gene: TRBV9; CDR3 protein: ASSAHAGGNTEAF
J gene: TRBJ1-5; V gene: TRBV15; CDR3 protein: ATSSGTGGLIRNQPQH
J gene: TRBJ2-1; V gene: TRBV6-1; CDR3 protein: ASSIKRGNEQF
J gene: TRBJ2-5; V gene: TRBV6-6; CDR3 protein: ASTIGSETQY
J gene: TRBJ2-2; V gene: TRBV27; CDR3 protein: ASSSFLGGGNTGELF
J gene: TRBJ2-7; V gene: TRBV30; CDR3 protein: AWSVPSDRVYEQY
J gene: TRBJ1-5; V gene: TRBV4-3; CDR3 protein: ASSQEGRGNQPQH
J gene: TRBJ1-1; V gene: TRBV2; CDR3 protein: ASSVMGRTNTEAF
J gene: TRBJ2-7; V gene: TRBV6-6; CDR3 protein: ASNLPVGATAGEQY
J gene: TRBJ2-3; V gene: TRBV18; CDR3 protein: ASSPESTDTQY
J gene: TRBJ2-3; V gene: TRBV5-6; CDR3 protein: ASSLAAVLTDTQY
J gene: TRBJ2-3; V gene: TRBV4-1; CDR3 protein: ASSQARGVTDTQY
J gene: TRBJ2-5; V gene: TRBV6-1; CDR3 protein: ASSEVGPETQY
J gene: TRBJ1-5; V gene: TRBV6-1; CDR3 protein: ASSDRGRNSNQPQH
J gene: TRBJ2-5; V gene: TRBV7-7; CDR3 protein: ASSFGGNQETQY
J gene: TRBJ2-1; V gene: TRBV19; CDR3 protein: ASNLGLRNEQF
J gene: TRBJ2-2; V gene: TRBV2; CDR3 protein: ASRRGTPGELF